Listed below are T cell receptor beta chains from one sample, sequenced in a study of blood T cell repertoires in COVID-19. Some clones are missing from TCRdb's copy, which holds only in-frame ones; the method was immunoSEQ multiplex PCR. Of fewer than 60,000 clones in the sample, around four fifths were seen once. The sequencing sample was made of peripheral blood. Receptors originate from a woman over 75 with acute or convalescent COVID-19. Each CDR3 is given with its conserved first and last residue. D genes are given only for firm matches. Size is omitted from some rows. Given values are once, few, many or a class for expanded clones.

TRBV18,TRBD2,.,TRBJ2-1,14,TGTGCCAGCTCACCACCCGAGCGGGGGAATGAGCAGTTCTTC,CASSPPERGNEQFF
TRBV21-1,.,.,TRBJ1-2,18,TGTGCCAGCAGCAAACGTGTAGATAAGAGAGAAATTAACTATGGCTACACCTTC,CASSKRVDKREINYGYTF
TRBV6-1,TRBD1,.,TRBJ1-5,16,TGTGCCAGCAGTGACCCGAGGGGGCCAGGGGAACAGCCCCAGCATTTT,CASSDPRGPGEQPQHF
TRBV5-1,TRBD1,.,TRBJ1-3,15,TGCGCCAGCAGCCTACAGGGGGCAGGGAGAGACACCATATATTTT,CASSLQGAGRDTIYF
TRBV6-6,.,.,TRBJ1-1,15,TGTGCCAGCAGTTACTCGGCGGATTATGGGACTGAAGCTTTCTTT,CASSYSADYGTEAFF
TRBV6-5,.,.,TRBJ1-4,15,TGTGCCAGCAGTTACCGGGGCCTCAGGGGTGAAAAACTGTTTTTT,CASSYRGLRGEKLFF
TRBV7-8,.,.,TRBJ2-5,15,TGTGCCAGCAGCTTAGTAGGAGGGAAGGGTGAGACCCAGTACTTC,CASSLVGGKGETQYF
TRBV18,TRBD1,.,TRBJ2-3,13,TGTGCCAGCTCACCTTCAGGGGGAGATACGCAGTATTTT,CASSPSGGDTQYF
TRBV5-1,TRBD2,few,TRBJ2-2,15,TGCGCCAGCAGCCTAGGACTAGCGGCTACCGGGGAGCTGTTTTTT,CASSLGLAATGELFF
TRBV5-1,TRBD1,.,TRBJ1-1,16,TGCGCCAGCAGCTTGAGTTTTCCGGGACAGGGTGAAGGAGCTTTCTTT,CASSLSFPGQGEGAFF
TRBV24-1,.,.,TRBJ2-2,16,TGTGCCACCAGTGATTTTGTCAGGGCGAACACCGGGGAGCTGTTTTTT,CATSDFVRANTGELFF
TRBV3-1/TRBV3-2,.,.,TRBJ1-5,15,TGTGCCAGCAGCCAAGATCCGGCGGGGATCCAGCCCCAGCATTTT,CASSQDPAGIQPQHF
TRBV27,TRBD1,.,TRBJ1-1,15,TGTGCCAGCAATCGGGACAGGCAAACGAACACTGAAGCTTTCTTT,CASNRDRQTNTEAFF
TRBV6-2/TRBV6-3,.,few,TRBJ1-1,14,TGTGCCAGCAGTCGCAGGGCCTCGAACACTGAAGCTTTCTTT,CASSRRASNTEAFF
TRBV5-1,TRBD2,.,TRBJ2-5,15,TGCGCCAGCAGCTCGGGAGGGAGGAAGGAAGAGACCCAGTACTTC,CASSSGGRKEETQYF
TRBV7-8,TRBD1,once,TRBJ1-5,16,TGTGCCAGCAGCTTATTGTATGCACAGGGGGGACAGCCCCAGCATTTT,CASSLLYAQGGQPQHF
TRBV7-9,.,.,TRBJ2-1,14,TGTGCCAGCAGCTCTTTCCCGCCGGGCAATGAGCAGTTCTTC,CASSSFPPGNEQFF
TRBV27,TRBD1,.,TRBJ1-2,14,TGTGCCAGCAGTGCATGGGACAGGAGCTATGGCTACACCTTC,CASSAWDRSYGYTF
TRBV27,.,.,TRBJ2-7,15,TGTGCCAGCAGTCGCTCCGGGCAGGGTTCCGACGAGCAGTACTTC,CASSRSGQGSDEQYF
TRBV15,TRBD1,.,TRBJ1-1,16,TGTGCCACCAGCAGAGGGTTGGACAGGGCCCAGCCTGAAGCTTTCTTT,CATSRGLDRAQPEAFF
TRBV19,.,.,TRBJ1-5,15,TGTGCCACCCGAGGGGGGGGGTATAGCAATCAGCCCCAGCATTTT,CATRGGGYSNQPQHF
TRBV11-3,TRBD1,once,TRBJ1-1,14,TGTGCCAGCAGCAGAGGACAGGGTGGGACTGAAGCTTTCTTT,CASSRGQGGTEAFF
TRBV5-1,.,.,TRBJ1-1,14,TGCGCCAGCAGCCGATCTGACAGTAACACTGAAGCTTTCTTT,CASSRSDSNTEAFF
TRBV19,.,.,TRBJ2-3,14,TGTGCCAGTAGCCGGACTTCGCGGAGAGATACGCAGTATTTT,CASSRTSRRDTQYF
TRBV5-1,TRBD1,.,TRBJ1-1,14,TGCGCCAGCAGTTCCCACAGGGGTAACACTGAAGCTTTCTTT,CASSSHRGNTEAFF
TRBV6-5,TRBD1,.,TRBJ2-7,15,TGTGCCAGCAGTTACCGGGACAGACCCTTCTACGAGCAGTACTTC,CASSYRDRPFYEQYF
TRBV6-1,.,.,TRBJ1-5,15,TGTGCCAGCAGTGAAATGGGGGGGGCGAGTCAGCCCCAGCATTTT,CASSEMGGASQPQHF
TRBV2,.,.,TRBJ1-5,13,TGTGCCAGCAAACTCCAGGTCAATCAGCCCCAGCATTTT,CASKLQVNQPQHF
TRBV4-1,.,once,TRBJ2-7,16,TGCGCCAGCAGCCAAGCCGGACTGGCCGACTCTTACGAGCAGTACTTC,CASSQAGLADSYEQYF
TRBV19,TRBD1,.,TRBJ2-7,14,TGTGCCAGTAGTGGGCAGGGGGCTTGGGACGAGCAGTACTTC,CASSGQGAWDEQYF
TRBV6-5,TRBD1,.,TRBJ1-2,14,TGTGCCACGTATCGGACAGGGATTTATGATGGCTACACCTTC,CATYRTGIYDGYTF
TRBV3-1/TRBV3-2,.,.,TRBJ1-6,14,TGTGCCAGCAGCCTAGGGGCAGGGAATTCACCCCTCCACTTT,CASSLGAGNSPLHF
TRBV9,TRBD1,.,TRBJ2-1,16,TGTGCCAGCAGCGTCACGGGACAGGGGACCTACAATGAGCAGTTCTTC,CASSVTGQGTYNEQFF
TRBV10-3,TRBD2,.,TRBJ2-3,16,TGTGCCTCCCACGGGACTAGCGGGGTAAACACAGATACGCAGTATTTT,CASHGTSGVNTDTQYF
TRBV20-1,.,few,TRBJ1-5,15,TGCAGTGCTAGTGTGGGGGCGGGGGGCTATCAGCCCCAGCATTTT,CSASVGAGGYQPQHF
TRBV11-3,.,.,TRBJ1-1,15,TGTGCCAGCAGCCCCCATAAGGGGTTCGGCACTGAAGCTTTCTTT,CASSPHKGFGTEAFF
TRBV7-2,.,.,TRBJ2-7,14,TGTGCCAGCAGCTCTCAACTAGTTATATACGAGCAGTACTTC,CASSSQLVIYEQYF
TRBV3-1/TRBV3-2,.,once,TRBJ1-4,14,TGTGCCAGCAGCCAAGTTCCCACTTTTGAAAAACTGTTTTTT,CASSQVPTFEKLFF
TRBV2,.,.,TRBJ2-1,19,TGTGCCAGCAGTAGGCCCCTAGAGGTATCGGGACTGCGGGGAAATGAGCAGTTCTTC,CASSRPLEVSGLRGNEQFF
TRBV19,.,once,TRBJ1-4,17,TGTGCCAGTAGCCCGGGACAACCTTTTTCAACTAATGAAAAACTGTTTTTT,CASSPGQPFSTNEKLFF
TRBV5-1,.,.,TRBJ1-3,15,TGCGCCAGCAGCAACGGACAGCCGAGGGGAAACACCATATATTTT,CASSNGQPRGNTIYF
TRBV3-1/TRBV3-2,.,.,TRBJ2-7,14,TGTGCCAGCAGCCATACAGGGTCAGGCCACGAGCAGTACTTC,CASSHTGSGHEQYF
TRBV10-3,.,.,TRBJ2-1,18,TGTGCCATCAGTGAAGGTGAAGGCGGGGCAAGCTCCTACAATGAGCAGTTCTTC,CAISEGEGGASSYNEQFF
TRBV29-1,.,.,TRBJ2-4,13,TGCAGCGTGTCGGGTTGGGCCAAAAACATTCAGTACTTC,CSVSGWAKNIQYF
TRBV5-4,.,.,TRBJ1-2,13,TGTGCCAGCAGCGCTCCGCCCGGGGATGGCTACACCTTC,CASSAPPGDGYTF
TRBV5-5,.,once,TRBJ1-4,14,TGTGCCAGCAGCTTTACGACAGTTAATGAAAAACTGTTTTTT,CASSFTTVNEKLFF
TRBV19,TRBD1,.,TRBJ1-3,15,TGTGCCAGTAGGGACAGGGGGTTAGCTGGAAACACCATATATTTT,CASRDRGLAGNTIYF
TRBV12-3/TRBV12-4,.,.,TRBJ1-4,13,TGTGCCAGCAGTTGGGGGCGCAGGGAAAAACTGTTTTTT,CASSWGRREKLFF